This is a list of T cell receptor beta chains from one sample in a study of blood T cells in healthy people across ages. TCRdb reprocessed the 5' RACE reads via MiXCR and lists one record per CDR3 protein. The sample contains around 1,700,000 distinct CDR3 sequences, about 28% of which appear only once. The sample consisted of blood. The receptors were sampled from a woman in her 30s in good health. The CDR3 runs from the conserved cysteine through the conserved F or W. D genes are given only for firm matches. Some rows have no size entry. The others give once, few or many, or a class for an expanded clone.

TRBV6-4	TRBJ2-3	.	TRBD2	CASSDGTSGGADTQYF	TGTGCCAGCAGTGACGGGACTAGCGGGGGGGCAGATACGCAGTATTTT
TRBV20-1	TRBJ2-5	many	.	CSARVTLTETQYF	TGCAGTGCTAGAGTCACCCTAACAGAGACCCAGTACTTC
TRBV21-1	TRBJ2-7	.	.	CASSRGLRGRLSDEQYF	TGTGCCAGCAGCAGAGGATTACGAGGACGGCTTTCGGACGAGCAGTACTTC
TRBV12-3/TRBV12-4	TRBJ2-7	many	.	CASSRLGGSYEQYF	TGTGCCAGCAGTCGGCTAGGGGGATCCTACGAGCAGTACTTC
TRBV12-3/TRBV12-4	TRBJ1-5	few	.	CASSTLGGSNQPQHF	TGTGCCAGCAGTACCCTGGGAGGGAGCAATCAGCCCCAGCATTTT
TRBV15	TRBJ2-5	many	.	CATSRRYQETQYF	TGTGCCACCAGCAGACGGTACCAAGAGACCCAGTACTTC
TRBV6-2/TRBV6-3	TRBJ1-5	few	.	CASSYLARGNQPQHF	TGTGCCAGCAGTTATCTCGCTCGGGGCAATCAGCCCCAGCATTTT
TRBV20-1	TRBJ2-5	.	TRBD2	CSAGGTSGRKGETQYF	TGCAGTGCTGGCGGGACTAGCGGGAGGAAGGGTGAGACCCAGTACTTC
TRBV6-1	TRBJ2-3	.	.	CAGIKGQTDTQYF	TGTGCCGGCATTAAGGGGCAGACAGATACGCAGTATTTT
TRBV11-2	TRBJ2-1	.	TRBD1	CASSNGDRAQETQFF	TGTGCCAGCAGCAATGGGGACAGGGCGCAAGAGACCCAGTTCTTC
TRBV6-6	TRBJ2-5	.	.	CASIPGGGETQYF	TGTGCCAGCATCCCGGGGGGCGGAGAGACCCAGTACTTC
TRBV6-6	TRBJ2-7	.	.	CANSSEAIRSYEQYF	TGTGCCAACAGTTCAGAGGCAATCCGATCCTACGAGCAGTACTTC